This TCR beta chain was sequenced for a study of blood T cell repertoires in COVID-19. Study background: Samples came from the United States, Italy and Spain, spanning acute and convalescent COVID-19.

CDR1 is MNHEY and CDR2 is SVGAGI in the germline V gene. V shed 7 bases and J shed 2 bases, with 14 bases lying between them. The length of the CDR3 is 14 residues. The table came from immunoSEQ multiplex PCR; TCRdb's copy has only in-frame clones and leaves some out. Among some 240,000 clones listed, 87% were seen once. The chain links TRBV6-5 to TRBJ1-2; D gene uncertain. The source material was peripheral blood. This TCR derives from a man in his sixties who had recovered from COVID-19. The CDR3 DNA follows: TGTGCCAGCACATTGGGCGCGGGAAACTATGGCTACACCTTC. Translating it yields CASTLGAGNYGYTF.